This TCR beta chain was captured in a study of blood T cell repertoires in COVID-19. Study-wide context: Nucleic acid was either cDNA or gDNA, and it came from T cells, B-cell-depleted T cells, or PBMCs.

The germline gives CDR1 LNHDA, CDR2 SQIVND (reference sequence). The V and J ends lost 1 base and 10 bases respectively, with 11 bases between them. The CDR3 loop spans 13 amino acids. How the authors handled the data: Estimation of nucleated cell counts was performed using reference gene primer amplification. Only in-frame clones appear in the TCRdb table, and some are missing; sequencing was by immunoSEQ multiplex PCR. For V, J and clone size, that table is used; D and trimming come from the DNA. The table lists about 210,000 clones, more than 70% of them singletons. Ages ranged from roughly 18 to 100 years, with residence in more than 20 US areas. Participants had their cohort set by participant-reported clinical history.

Input material: PBMCs or T cells enriched from blood (not recorded which). The origin of this receptor is a woman in her forties with acute COVID-19. The genes are TRBV19 and TRBJ2-1; TRBD1 is a possible D gene (5 bases). CDR3 region: CASSIAPKGEQFF. CDR3 nucleotide sequence: TGTGCCAGTAGTATAGCCCCCAAGGGGGAGCAGTTCTTC.